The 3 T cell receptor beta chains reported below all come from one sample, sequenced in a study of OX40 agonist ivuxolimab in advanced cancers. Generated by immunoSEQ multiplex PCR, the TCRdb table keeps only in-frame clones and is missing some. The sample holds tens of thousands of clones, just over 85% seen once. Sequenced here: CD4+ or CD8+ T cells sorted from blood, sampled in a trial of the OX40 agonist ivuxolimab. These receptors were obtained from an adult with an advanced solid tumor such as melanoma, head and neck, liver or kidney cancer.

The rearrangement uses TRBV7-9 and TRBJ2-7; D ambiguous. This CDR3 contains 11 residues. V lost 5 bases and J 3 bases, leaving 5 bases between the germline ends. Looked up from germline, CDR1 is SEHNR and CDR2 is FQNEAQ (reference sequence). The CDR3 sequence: CASSIGYEQYF. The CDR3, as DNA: TGTGCCAGCAGCATCGGCTACGAGCAGTACTTC.

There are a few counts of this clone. CDR3: CASIRWVGVRQFNQPQHF. The DNA for the CDR3 is TGTGCCAGCATCAGATGGGTCGGGGTTCGACAGTTCAATCAGCCCCAGCATTTT. This sequence joins TRBV21-1 and TRBJ1-5. TRBV21-1 is given as a pseudogene. The CDR3 loop spans 18 amino acids.

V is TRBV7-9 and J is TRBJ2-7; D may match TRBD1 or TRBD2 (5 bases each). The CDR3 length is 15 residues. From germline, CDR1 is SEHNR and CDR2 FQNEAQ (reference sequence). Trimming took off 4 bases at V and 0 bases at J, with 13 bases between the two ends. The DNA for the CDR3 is TGTGCCAGCAGCTCTCCGGGACGCAACTCCTACGAGCAGTACTTC. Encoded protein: CASSSPGRNSYEQYF. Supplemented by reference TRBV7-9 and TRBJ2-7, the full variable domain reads DTGVSQNPRHKITKRGQNVTFRCDPISEHNRLYWYRQTLGQGPEFLTYFQNEAQLEKSRLLSDRFSAERPKGSFSTLEIQRTEQGDSAMYLCASSSPGRNSYEQYFGPGTRLTVT.